This note documents a single T cell receptor (beta chain) sequence. This entry comes from a study of blood T cell repertoires in COVID-19. This CDR3 spans 16 amino acids. CDR1 is MNHEY and CDR2 is SMNVEV in the germline V gene (reference sequence). The V end lost 5 bases, the J end lost 9 bases, and 23 bases lay between the germline ends. Using immunoSEQ multiplex PCR, the repertoire was profiled, and TCRdb retains in-frame clones only, with some absent. The table shows around 210,000 clones, with roughly nine tenths occurring only once. The receptor was derived from a young woman who had recovered from COVID-19. The chain links TRBV27 to TRBJ2-1, with D maybe TRBD1 (6 bases). The sample was PBMCs or T cells enriched from blood (not recorded which). CDR3 sequence reads: CASSPATGHLGGEQFF. CDR3 sequence (DNA): TGTGCCAGCAGTCCCGCAACGGGACACTTGGGCGGTGAGCAGTTCTTC.